Described below is a single TCR beta chain sequence and its context. The antigen remains undetermined. This clone may be a read error of a much larger clone one base away. Lacking the conserved final phenylalanine or tryptophan, this CDR3 likely reflects a read error. These data belong to a study of Graves' ophthalmopathy and Graves' hyperthyroidism. Across the study: Peripheral blood collection took place at initial diagnosis, before any treatment. The study's findings and limits: Blood also held most thyroid clonotypes expanded above 0.001 frequency. Classification of ophthalmopathy versus stable hyperthyroidism by a 13-signature model yielded around 91% sensitivity and roughly 80% specificity.

Calling hyperthyroidism stable required that no ophthalmopathy show up within 18 months of follow-up. RNA transcripts provided the template for amplifying TCR beta CDR3 regions. Second-round multiplex PCR followed a first-round RT-PCR using HTBI primers. TCRdb reprocessed the multiplex PCR reads with MiXCR, giving one entry per CDR3 protein. The data show under 800,000 distinct CDR3 sequences, 20% to 25% seen once. The sequence was collected from a woman younger than 35 with stable Graves' hyperthyroidism. Some clones in this sample may be carry-over from other donors' samples. Sequencing was performed on peripheral blood.

This CDR3 reads CAFGSGNGYTV. The CDR3 bases are TGTGCCTTCGGCTCCGGGAACGGCTACACCGTC. The chain has TRBV30 and TRBJ1-2; D unresolved. There are 11 residues in the CDR3. Germline CDR1 is GTSNPN and CDR2 is SVGIG (reference sequence). Trimming left V 7 bases short and J 8 bases short, with 14 bases between.